Presented here are 19 T cell receptor beta chains from one specimen sequenced in a study of T cells in localized non-small cell lung cancer. Profiling relied on immunoSEQ multiplex PCR, and the TCRdb table lists in-frame clones only, not all of them. The data show more than 20,000 clones, approximately 90% seen once. The specimen comprised peripheral blood, sampled before any cancer treatment. The receptors shown here come from a male donor aged 60 or older with stage I squamous cell lung carcinoma.

The table lists this clone with a count of one. CDR3: CASSPAPGNTIYF. The CDR3 nucleotides are TGTGCCAGCTCACCGGCACCTGGAAACACCATATATTTT. The chain combines TRBV18 with TRBJ1-3, with D unresolved. Germline V CDR1 and CDR2: KGHSH, LQKENI. Trimming stripped 3 bases from V and 2 bases from J, with 5 bases between. The CDR3 is 13 amino acids.

The chain recombines TRBV11-2 with TRBJ1-6; no reliable D call. Germline values: CDR1 SGHAT, CDR2 FQNNGV. The CDR3 runs 13 residues. V was shortened by 4 bases and J by 7 bases, with 8 bases between the two germline ends. The CDR3 DNA reads as TGTGCCAGCAGCTACTCGTGGAATTCACCCCTCCACTTT. Residues: CASSYSWNSPLHF.

This clone turned up a few times. The rearrangement links TRBV6-6 to TRBJ1-2; 9 bases align to TRBD1. Germline assignment: CDR1 MNHNY and CDR2 SVGAGI (reference sequence). J lost 4 bases, V lost 11 bases, and 14 bases had no gene match. The CDR3 length is 15 residues. The CDR3 bases are TGTGCCGTTCCATCCGGGACAGGGCTCGGCTATGGCTACACCTTC. It encodes CAVPSGTGLGYGYTF.

This clone has only one observation. This rearrangement joins TRBV25-1 to TRBJ1-6, with 7 positions matching TRBD1. The CDR3 covers 13 residues. Germline lookup yields CDR1 MGHDK and CDR2 SYGVNS. The J segment lost 9 bases and the V segment lost 6 bases, leaving 5 bases of the junction unmatched. The CDR3 DNA follows: TGTGCCAGCAGACGACAGGGAGGTTCACCCCTCCACTTT. Amino acids: CASRRQGGSPLHF.

The genes are TRBV6-4 and TRBJ2-3, with 7 bases aligning to TRBD2. This CDR3 is built from 22 residues. Germline V gene sequence: CDR1 MRHNA, CDR2 SNTAGT. After removal of 2 bases from V and 4 bases from J, the junction contained 27 bases not matched to a gene. The CDR3 spells CASSDILGLRQRPTSIADTQYF. The CDR3 DNA follows: TGTGCCAGCAGTGACATTCTGGGATTGAGACAACGCCCGACTAGCATCGCAGATACGCAGTATTTT.

V usage is TRBV29-1 and J usage is TRBJ1-1; 7 positions match TRBD1. Unmatched junction bases numbered 9, after V lost 8 bases and J lost 3 bases. Germline V CDR1 and CDR2: SQVTM, ANQGSEA. The CDR3 totals 13 residues. As DNA, the CDR3 is TGCAGCACGAGACAGGGTGGGGACACTGAAGCTTTCTTT. Its translation is CSTRQGGDTEAFF.

The gene calls are TRBV7-9 and TRBJ1-6; D gene ambiguous. CDR3 length equals 13 residues. From germline, CDR1 is SEHNR and CDR2 FQNEAQ (reference sequence). V was trimmed by 1 base and J by 10 bases, leaving 8 bases between them. The CDR3 sequence: CASSLGSASPLHF. The CDR3 DNA reads TGTGCCAGCAGCTTAGGATCAGCCTCACCCCTCCACTTT.

This chain uses TRBV30 with TRBJ1-3; maybe TRBD1 (6 bases). V gave up 5 bases and J gave up 4 bases, with 15 bases separating them. Germline V gives CDR1 GTSNPN, CDR2 SVGIG (reference sequence). The CDR3 runs to 14 residues. The CDR3 loop is CAWQGTSYGNTIYF. In DNA, the CDR3 is TGTGCCTGGCAGGGGACCTCGTACGGAAACACCATATATTTT. Variable domain in full (rest from reference TRBV30 and TRBJ1-3): SQTIHQWPATLVQPVGSPLSLECTVEGTSNPNLYWYRQAAGRGLQLLFYSVGIGQISSEVPQNLSASRPQDRQFILSSKKLLLSDSGFYLCAWQGTSYGNTIYFGEGSWLTVV.

This chain joins TRBV6-1 and TRBJ1-2; D perhaps matches TRBD1 (5 bases). V was pared by 0 bases and J by 7 bases, with 18 bases between. Germline loops: CDR1 MNHNS, CDR2 SASEGT. The CDR3 runs 16 residues. The CDR3 reads CASSEARDGARGGYTF. The CDR3 coding sequence is TGTGCCAGCAGTGAAGCCAGGGATGGAGCTCGGGGTGGCTACACCTTC.

The chain has TRBV6-1 and TRBJ1-3; 11 bases match TRBD1. Germline V gene sequence: CDR1 MNHNS, CDR2 SASEGT. CDR3 length equals 18 residues. Trimming cost V 2 bases and J 0 bases; bases outside gene matches: 6. CDR3: CASSEPDRGLFSGNTIYF. CDR3 DNA sequence: TGTGCCAGCAGTGAACCGGACAGGGGGCTCTTCTCTGGAAACACCATATATTTT.

The rearrangement uses TRBV5-4 and TRBJ1-1, with D hard to call. V lost 3 bases, J lost 1 base, and 10 bases lay in between. The CDR3 is 14 amino acids. Germline V gene data show CDR1 as SGHNT and CDR2 as YYREEE (reference sequence). CDR3: CASSSRTANTEAFF. CDR3 in DNA: TGTGCCAGCAGCTCTCGGACCGCGAACACTGAAGCTTTCTTT. Filled out from reference TRBV5-4 and TRBJ1-1, the complete variable domain reads ETGVTQSPTHLIKTRGQQVTLRCSSQSGHNTVSWYQQALGQGPQFIFQYYREEENGRGNFPPRFSGLQFPNYSSELNVNALELDDSALYLCASSSRTANTEAFFGQGTRLTVV.

The V gene is TRBV27, the J gene TRBJ1-2; D is uncertain. V shed 6 bases and J shed 2 bases, with 13 bases lying between them. This CDR3 region has 14 residues. Germline loops: CDR1 MNHEY, CDR2 SMNVEV (reference sequence). The CDR3 nucleotides read TGTGCCAGCAGACCCCCGGCAGTCAACTATGGCTACACCTTC. The encoded protein is CASRPPAVNYGYTF.

In its sample, this clone is medium-sized. The rearrangement uses TRBV6-5 and TRBJ1-2, with 7 positions matching TRBD1. Unmatched junction bases numbered 9, after V lost 6 bases and J lost 2 bases. The CDR3 has 15 amino acids. In germline, CDR1 is MNHEY, CDR2 SVGAGI. This CDR3 reads CASSPQTGTNYGYTF. Written as DNA, the CDR3 is TGTGCCAGCAGCCCACAGACAGGGACCAACTATGGCTACACCTTC.

The genes are TRBV9 and TRBJ2-3, with TRBD2 matching over 7 bases. Trimming removed 0 bases from V and 1 base from J; junction bases left unmatched: 2. The length of the CDR3 is 15 residues. Germline CDR1 SGDLS, CDR2 YYNGEE. CDR3 residues: CASSVGAGGTDTQYF. The CDR3 DNA follows: TGTGCCAGCAGCGTAGGGGCGGGGGGCACAGATACGCAGTATTTT.

V usage is TRBV6-1 and J usage is TRBJ2-7, with D perhaps assigned TRBD1 or TRBD2 (5 bases each). The CDR3 sequence is 14 residues long. Germline V gene sequence: CDR1 MNHNS, CDR2 SASEGT. The V and J ends lost 6 bases and 2 bases respectively, with 14 bases between them. This CDR3 is CASRTGTNAYEQYF. Written as DNA, the CDR3 is TGTGCCAGCAGGACCGGGACGAACGCCTACGAGCAGTACTTC.

The V gene is TRBV9, the J gene TRBJ1-1, with D unclear. The length of the CDR3 is 14 residues. Germline V gives CDR1 SGDLS, CDR2 YYNGEE. The V end was cut by 0 bases, the J end by 3 bases, with 9 bases between. CDR3 amino acids: CASSVVNSHTEAFF. DNA of the CDR3: TGTGCCAGCAGCGTAGTGAACAGTCACACTGAAGCTTTCTTT.

The V call is TRBV4-1, the J call TRBJ1-3; no definite D call. The CDR3 has 17 residues. V was clipped by 0 bases and J by 0 bases, with 12 bases between them. Germline V lookup: CDR1 MGHRA, CDR2 YSYEKL. The CDR3 spells CASSQDSAGTSGNTIYF. CDR3 coding DNA: TGCGCCAGCAGCCAAGATTCCGCAGGAACCTCTGGAAACACCATATATTTT.

The J gene is TRBJ1-4, the V gene TRBV7-6, with D unresolved. Germline V lookup: CDR1 SGHVS, CDR2 FNYEAQ. The CDR3 is 14 residues long. V lost 6 bases and J lost 6, with 14 bases in between. The CDR3 spells CASSFSRSYEKLFF. The CDR3 DNA sequence: TGTGCCAGCAGTTTTTCTCGGAGTTATGAAAAACTGTTTTTT.

The genes are TRBV6-5 and TRBJ2-1, with D unclear. V shed 10 bases and J shed 8 bases, with 12 bases lying between them. This CDR3 is 11 amino acids long. Germline-derived CDR1 and CDR2 are MNHEY and SVGAGI. The CDR3, as DNA: TGTGCCACTACCTGGGTCGATGAGCAGTTCTTC. Protein product: CATTWVDEQFF.